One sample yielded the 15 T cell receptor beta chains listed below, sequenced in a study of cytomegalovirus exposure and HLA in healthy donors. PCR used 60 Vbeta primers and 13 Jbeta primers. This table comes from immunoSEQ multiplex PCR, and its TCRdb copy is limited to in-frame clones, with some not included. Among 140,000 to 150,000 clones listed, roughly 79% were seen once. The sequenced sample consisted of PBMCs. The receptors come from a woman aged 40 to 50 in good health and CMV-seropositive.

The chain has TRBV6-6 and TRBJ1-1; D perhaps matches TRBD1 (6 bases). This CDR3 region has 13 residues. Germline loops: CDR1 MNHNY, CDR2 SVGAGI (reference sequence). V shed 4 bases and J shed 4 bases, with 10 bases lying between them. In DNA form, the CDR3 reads TGTGCCAGCAGTTCCAGGACAGCCACTGAAGCTTTCTTT. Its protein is CASSSRTATEAFF.

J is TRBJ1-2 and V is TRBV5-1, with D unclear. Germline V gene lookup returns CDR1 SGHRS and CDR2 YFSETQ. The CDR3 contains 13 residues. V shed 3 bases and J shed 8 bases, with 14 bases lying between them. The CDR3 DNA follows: TGCGCCAGCAGCTCCGGGTCAATCCCCGGCTACACCTTC. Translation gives CASSSGSIPGYTF.

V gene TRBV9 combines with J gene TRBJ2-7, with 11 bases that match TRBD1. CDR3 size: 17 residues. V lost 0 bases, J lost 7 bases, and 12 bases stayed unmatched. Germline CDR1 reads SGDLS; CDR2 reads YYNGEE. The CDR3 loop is CASSVGLGGQGAREQYF. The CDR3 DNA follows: TGTGCCAGCAGCGTAGGGCTTGGAGGACAGGGGGCGAGGGAGCAGTACTTC. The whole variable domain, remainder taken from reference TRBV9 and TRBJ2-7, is DSGVTQTPKHLITATGQRVTLRCSPRSGDLSVYWYQQSLDQGLQFLIQYYNGEERAKGNILERFSAQQFPDLHSELNLSSLELGDSALYFCASSVGLGGQGAREQYFGPGTRLTVT.

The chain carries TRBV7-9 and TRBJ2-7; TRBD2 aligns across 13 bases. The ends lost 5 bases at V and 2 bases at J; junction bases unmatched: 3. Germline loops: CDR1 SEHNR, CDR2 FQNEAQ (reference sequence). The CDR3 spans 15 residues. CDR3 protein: CASSPTSGGAYEQYF. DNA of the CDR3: TGTGCCAGCAGCCCCACTAGCGGGGGGGCCTACGAGCAGTACTTC.

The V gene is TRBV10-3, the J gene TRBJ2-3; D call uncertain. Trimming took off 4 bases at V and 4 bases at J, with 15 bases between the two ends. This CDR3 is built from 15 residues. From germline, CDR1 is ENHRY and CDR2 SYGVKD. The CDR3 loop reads CAISGPSTGADTQYF. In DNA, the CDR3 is TGTGCCATCAGTGGGCCTTCGACGGGTGCAGATACGCAGTATTTT.

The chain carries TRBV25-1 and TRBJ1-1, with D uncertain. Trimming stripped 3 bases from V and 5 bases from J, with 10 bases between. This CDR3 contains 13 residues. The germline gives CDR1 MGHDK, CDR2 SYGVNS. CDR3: CASSETGKTEAFF. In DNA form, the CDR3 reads TGTGCCAGCAGTGAGACGGGGAAAACTGAAGCTTTCTTT.

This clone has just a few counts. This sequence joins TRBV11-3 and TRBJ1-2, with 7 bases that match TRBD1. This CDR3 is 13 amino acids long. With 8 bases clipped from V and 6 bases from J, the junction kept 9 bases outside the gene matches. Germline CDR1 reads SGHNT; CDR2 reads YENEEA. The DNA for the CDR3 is TGTGCCAGCTCCCGGAAGGGGGCGGATGGCTACACCTTC. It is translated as CASSRKGADGYTF.

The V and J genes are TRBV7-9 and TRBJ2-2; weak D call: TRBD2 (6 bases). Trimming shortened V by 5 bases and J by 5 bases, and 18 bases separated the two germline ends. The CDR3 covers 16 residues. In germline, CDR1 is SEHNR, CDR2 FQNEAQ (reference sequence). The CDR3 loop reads CASSPSLNAGTGELFF. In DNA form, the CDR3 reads TGTGCCAGCAGCCCCTCGCTGAATGCGGGGACCGGGGAGCTGTTTTTT.

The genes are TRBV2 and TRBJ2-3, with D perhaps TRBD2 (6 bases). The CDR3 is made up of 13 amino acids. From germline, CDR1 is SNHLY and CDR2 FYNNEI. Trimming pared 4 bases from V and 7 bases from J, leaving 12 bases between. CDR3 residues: CASSGGVLYTQYF. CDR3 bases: TGTGCCAGCAGTGGGGGGGTATTATATACGCAGTATTTT.

The chain's CDR3 is CASSKAGGDYEQYF. Here the CDR3 DNA reads TGCGCCAGCAGCAAAGCGGGGGGGGACTACGAGCAGTACTTC. The chain is built from TRBV4-1 and TRBJ2-7; 10 bases are a match to TRBD2. CDR3 size: 14 residues. Per germline, CDR1 MGHRA and CDR2 YSYEKL. V gave up 5 bases and J gave up 3 bases; unmatched junction bases: 4.

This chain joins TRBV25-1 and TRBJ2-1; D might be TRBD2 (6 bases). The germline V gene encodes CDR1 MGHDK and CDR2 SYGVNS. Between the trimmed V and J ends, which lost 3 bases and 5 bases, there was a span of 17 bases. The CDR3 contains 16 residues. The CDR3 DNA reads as TGTGCCAGCAGTGAGGGCCGGGACTCTAAGGACAATGAGCAGTTCTTC. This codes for CASSEGRDSKDNEQFF.

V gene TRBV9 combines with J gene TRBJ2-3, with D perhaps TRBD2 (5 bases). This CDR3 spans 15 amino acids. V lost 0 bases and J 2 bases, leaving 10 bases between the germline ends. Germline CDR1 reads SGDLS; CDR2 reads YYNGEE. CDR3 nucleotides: TGTGCCAGCAGCGTAGAATCGGGATTCACAGATACGCAGTATTTT. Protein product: CASSVESGFTDTQYF.

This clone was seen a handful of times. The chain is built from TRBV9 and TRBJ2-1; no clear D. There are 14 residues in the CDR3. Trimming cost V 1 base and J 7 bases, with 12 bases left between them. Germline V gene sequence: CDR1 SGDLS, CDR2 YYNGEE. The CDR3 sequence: CASSVSARGNEQFF. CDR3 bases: TGTGCCAGCAGCGTAAGCGCGCGTGGGAATGAGCAGTTCTTC.

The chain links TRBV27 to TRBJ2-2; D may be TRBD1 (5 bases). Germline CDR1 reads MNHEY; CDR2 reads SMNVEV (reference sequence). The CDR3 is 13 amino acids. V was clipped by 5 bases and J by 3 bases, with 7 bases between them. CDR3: CASSPRDTGELFF. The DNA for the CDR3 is TGTGCCAGCAGTCCCAGGGACACCGGGGAGCTGTTTTTT.

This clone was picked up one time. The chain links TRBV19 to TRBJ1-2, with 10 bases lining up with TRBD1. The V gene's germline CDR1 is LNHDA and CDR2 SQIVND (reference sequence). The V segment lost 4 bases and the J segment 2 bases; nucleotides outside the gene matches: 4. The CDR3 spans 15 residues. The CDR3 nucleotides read TGTGCCAGTAGTAATCGGGACAGGGGAAACTATGGCTACACCTTC. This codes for CASSNRDRGNYGYTF. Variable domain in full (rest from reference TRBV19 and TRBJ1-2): DGGITQSPKYLFRKEGQNVTLSCEQNLNHDAMYWYRQDPGQGLRLIYYSQIVNDFQKGDIAEGYSVSREKKESFPLTVTSAQKNPTAFYLCASSNRDRGNYGYTFGSGTRLTVV.